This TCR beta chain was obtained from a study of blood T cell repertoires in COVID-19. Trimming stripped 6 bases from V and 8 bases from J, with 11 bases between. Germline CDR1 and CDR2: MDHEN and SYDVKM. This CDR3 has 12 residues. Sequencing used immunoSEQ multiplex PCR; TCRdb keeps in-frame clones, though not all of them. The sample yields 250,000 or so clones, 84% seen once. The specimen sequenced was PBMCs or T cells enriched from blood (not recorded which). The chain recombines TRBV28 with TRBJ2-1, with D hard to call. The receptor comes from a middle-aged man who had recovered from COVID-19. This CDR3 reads CASSPIHHEQFF. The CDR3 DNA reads TGTGCCAGCAGCCCAATCCATCATGAGCAGTTCTTC.